The clone carrying this T cell receptor beta chain was detected many times. Trimming shortened V by 0 bases and J by 10 bases, and 11 bases separated the two germline ends. The CDR3 extends over 14 amino acids. Germline assignment: CDR1 SGHRS and CDR2 YFSETQ. MiXCR was run by TCRdb on the 5' RACE reads, yielding one entry per CDR3 protein. The sample shows 55,000 to 75,000 distinct CDR3 sequences, about 31% of them seen only once. Naive CD4+ T cells were purified with Tregs depleted by CD25. Sequencing used tumor-infiltrating naive CD4+ T cells sorted from the breast tumor. The subset here: naive CD4+ T cells, CD4+CD45RA+CD25-. This TCR was sampled from a female donor with breast cancer. The V gene is TRBV5-1, the J gene TRBJ1-6; D may be TRBD1 (5 bases). In DNA, the CDR3 is TGCGCCAGCAGCTTGGAGTTTGCAGGGTCACCCCTCCACTTT. It specifies CASSLEFAGSPLHF.